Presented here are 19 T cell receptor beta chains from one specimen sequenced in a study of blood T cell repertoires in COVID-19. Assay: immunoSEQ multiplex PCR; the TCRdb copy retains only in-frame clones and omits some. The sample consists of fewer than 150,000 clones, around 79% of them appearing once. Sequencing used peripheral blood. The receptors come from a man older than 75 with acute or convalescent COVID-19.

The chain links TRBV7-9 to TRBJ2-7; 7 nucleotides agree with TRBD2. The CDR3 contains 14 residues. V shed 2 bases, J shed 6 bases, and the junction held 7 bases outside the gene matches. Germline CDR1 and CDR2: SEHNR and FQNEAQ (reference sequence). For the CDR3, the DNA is TGTGCCAGCAGCTTATCCATCCCGGGGGGCGAGCAGTACTTC. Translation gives CASSLSIPGGEQYF.

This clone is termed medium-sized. The chain's CDR3 is CASSRRRGKNEQFF. For the CDR3, the DNA is TGTGCCAGCAGCCGTCGGCGGGGAAAGAATGAGCAGTTCTTC. The rearrangement joins TRBV3-1 (or the pseudogene TRBV3-2) to TRBJ2-1; possible D gene TRBD2, 6 bases. The V and J ends lost 4 bases and 7 bases respectively, with 14 bases between them. Germline CDR1 is LGHDT and CDR2 is YNNKEL (reference sequence). The CDR3 consists of 14 residues.

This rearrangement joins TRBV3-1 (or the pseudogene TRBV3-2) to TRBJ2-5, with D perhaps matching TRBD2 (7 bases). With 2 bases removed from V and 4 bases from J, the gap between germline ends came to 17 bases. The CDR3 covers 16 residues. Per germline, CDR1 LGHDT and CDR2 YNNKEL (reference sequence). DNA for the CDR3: TGTGCCAGCAGCCAAAGTTCCGGGGGGCGGAGAGAGACCCAGTACTTC. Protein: CASSQSSGGRRETQYF.

The CDR3 here is CASSAAGVRTDTQYF. Here the CDR3 DNA reads TGCGCCAGCAGTGCGGCGGGGGTCCGCACAGATACGCAGTATTTT. The chain joins TRBV10-2 to TRBJ2-3; 7 bases fit TRBD2. This CDR3 comprises 15 residues. Germline assignment: CDR1 WSHSY and CDR2 SAAADI. After removal of 4 bases from V and 1 base from J, the junction contained 5 bases not matched to a gene.

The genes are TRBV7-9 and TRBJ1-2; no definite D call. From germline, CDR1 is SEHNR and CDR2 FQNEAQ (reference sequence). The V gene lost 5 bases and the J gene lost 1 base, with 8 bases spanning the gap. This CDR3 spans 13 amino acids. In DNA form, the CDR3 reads TGTGCCAGCAGCAGCTTGATTAACTATGGCTACACCTTC. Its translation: CASSSLINYGYTF.

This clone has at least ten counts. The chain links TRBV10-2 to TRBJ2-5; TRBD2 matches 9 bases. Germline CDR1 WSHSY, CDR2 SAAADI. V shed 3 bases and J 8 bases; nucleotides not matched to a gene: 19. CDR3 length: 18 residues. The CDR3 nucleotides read TGCGCCAGCAGTGAATCCTTATTGGGACTAGCAGGGCGGTTAACCCAGTACTTC. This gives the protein CASSESLLGLAGRLTQYF.

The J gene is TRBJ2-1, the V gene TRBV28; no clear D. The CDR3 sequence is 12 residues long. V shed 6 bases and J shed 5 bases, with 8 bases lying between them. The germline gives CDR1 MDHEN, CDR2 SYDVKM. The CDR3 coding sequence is TGTGCCAGCAGACGAACTAACAATGAGCAGTTCTTC. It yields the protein CASRRTNNEQFF.

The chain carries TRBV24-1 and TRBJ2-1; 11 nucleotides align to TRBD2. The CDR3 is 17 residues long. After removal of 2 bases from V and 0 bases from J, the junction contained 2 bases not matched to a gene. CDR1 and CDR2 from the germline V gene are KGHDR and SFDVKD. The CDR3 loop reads CATSDSGLADSYNEQFF. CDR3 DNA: TGTGCCACCAGTGATTCGGGACTAGCGGACTCCTACAATGAGCAGTTCTTC.

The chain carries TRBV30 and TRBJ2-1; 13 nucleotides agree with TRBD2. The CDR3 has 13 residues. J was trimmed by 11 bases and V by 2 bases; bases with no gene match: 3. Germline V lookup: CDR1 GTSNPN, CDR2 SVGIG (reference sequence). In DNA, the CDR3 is TGTGCCTGGAGTAGACTAGCGGGGGGCAAGCAGTTCTTC. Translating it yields CAWSRLAGGKQFF. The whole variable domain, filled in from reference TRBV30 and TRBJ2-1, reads SQTIHQWPATLVQPVGSPLSLECTVEGTSNPNLYWYRQAAGRGLQLLFYSVGIGQISSEVPQNLSASRPQDRQFILSSKKLLLSDSGFYLCAWSRLAGGKQFFGPGTRLTVL.

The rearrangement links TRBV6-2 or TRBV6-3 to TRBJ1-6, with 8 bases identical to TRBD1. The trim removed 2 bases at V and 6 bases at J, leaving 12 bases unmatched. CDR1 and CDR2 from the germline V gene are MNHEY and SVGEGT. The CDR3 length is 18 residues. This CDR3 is CASSYAPHRQGFNSPLHF. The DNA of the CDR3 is TGTGCCAGCAGTTACGCACCGCACCGACAGGGGTTTAATTCACCCCTCCACTTT.

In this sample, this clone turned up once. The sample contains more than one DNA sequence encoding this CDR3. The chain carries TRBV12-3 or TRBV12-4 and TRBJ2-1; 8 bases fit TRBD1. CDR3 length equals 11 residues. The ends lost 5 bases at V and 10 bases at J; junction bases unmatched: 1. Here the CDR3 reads CASSGDREQFF. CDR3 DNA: TGTGCCAGCAGTGGGGACAGGGAGCAGTTCTTC.

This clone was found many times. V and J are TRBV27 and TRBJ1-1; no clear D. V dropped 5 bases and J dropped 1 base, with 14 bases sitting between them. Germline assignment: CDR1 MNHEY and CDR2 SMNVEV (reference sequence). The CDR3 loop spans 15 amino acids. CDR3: CASSPGSSPNTEAFF. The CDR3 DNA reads TGTGCCAGCAGTCCAGGCAGCAGCCCGAACACTGAAGCTTTCTTT.

This chain's CDR3 is CASSEDRATGELFF. In nucleotides, the CDR3 is TGTGCCAGCAGTGAAGACAGGGCCACCGGGGAGCTGTTTTTT. The chain has TRBV2 and TRBJ2-2, with D maybe TRBD1 (6 bases). Trimming shortened V by 1 base and J by 4 bases, and 7 bases separated the two germline ends. Germline CDR1 and CDR2: SNHLY and FYNNEI. The CDR3 runs to 14 residues. Full variable domain (missing parts from reference TRBV2 and TRBJ2-2): EPEVTQTPSHQVTQMGQEVILRCVPISNHLYFYWYRQILGQKVEFLVSFYNNEISEKSEIFDDQFSVERPDGSNFTLKIRSTKLEDSAMYFCASSEDRATGELFFGEGSRLTVL.

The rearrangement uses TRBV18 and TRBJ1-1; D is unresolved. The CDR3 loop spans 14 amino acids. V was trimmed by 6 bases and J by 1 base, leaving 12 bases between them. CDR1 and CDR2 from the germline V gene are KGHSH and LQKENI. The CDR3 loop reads CASSANPRNTEAFF. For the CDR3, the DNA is TGTGCCAGCTCCGCTAATCCGCGGAACACTGAAGCTTTCTTT.

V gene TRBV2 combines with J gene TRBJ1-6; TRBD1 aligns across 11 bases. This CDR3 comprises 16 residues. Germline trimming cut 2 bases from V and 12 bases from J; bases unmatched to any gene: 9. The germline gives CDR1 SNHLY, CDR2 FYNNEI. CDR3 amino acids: CASSEIPGTGGGPLHF. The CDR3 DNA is TGTGCCAGCAGTGAAATTCCCGGGACAGGGGGGGGACCCCTCCACTTT.

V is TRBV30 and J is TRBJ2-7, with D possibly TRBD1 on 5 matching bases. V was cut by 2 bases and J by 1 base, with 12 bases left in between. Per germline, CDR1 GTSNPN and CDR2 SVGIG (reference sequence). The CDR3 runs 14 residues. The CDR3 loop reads CAWSRAGPSYEQYF. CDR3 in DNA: TGTGCCTGGAGTCGGGCAGGGCCTTCCTACGAGCAGTACTTC.

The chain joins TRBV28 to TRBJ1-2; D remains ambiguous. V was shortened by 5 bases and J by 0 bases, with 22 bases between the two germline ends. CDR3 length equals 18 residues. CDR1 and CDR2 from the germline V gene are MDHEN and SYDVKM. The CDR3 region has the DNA TGTGCCAGCAGTCCGGTCTCTGGCTCCCTAGTTCCTAACTATGGCTACACCTTC. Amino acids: CASSPVSGSLVPNYGYTF.

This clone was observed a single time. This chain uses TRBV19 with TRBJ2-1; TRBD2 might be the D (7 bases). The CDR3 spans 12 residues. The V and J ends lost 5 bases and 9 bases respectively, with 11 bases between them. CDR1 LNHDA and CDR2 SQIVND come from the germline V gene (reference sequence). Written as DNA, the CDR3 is TGTGCCAGTAGTGGGCGGGGGCCTGAGCAGTTCTTC. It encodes CASSGRGPEQFF.

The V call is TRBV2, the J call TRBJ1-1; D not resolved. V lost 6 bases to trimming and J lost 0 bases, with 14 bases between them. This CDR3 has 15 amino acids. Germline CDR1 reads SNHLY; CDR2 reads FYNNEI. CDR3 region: CASRGSEIMNTEAFF. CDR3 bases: TGTGCCAGCAGGGGGAGTGAGATAATGAACACTGAAGCTTTCTTT.